This TCR delta chain was recorded in a study of gamma-delta T cells after stem cell transplantation. TCRdb re-called the RT-PCR reads using CATT. The sample consists of 1,500 to 2,000 delta-chain clones, about 2.3% of them appearing once. CDR1 is GEAIGNYY, CDR2 EKD, per germline. This CDR3 has 18 amino acids. This clone was picked up a small number of times. This likely stems from a read error, as it lies one base from a far larger clone. Additional DNA sequences in this sample encode the identical CDR3. The source of this sequence is a human donor. It is not recorded whose cells these are; they may come from a transplant donor. The genes are TRDV2 and TRDJ3; TRDD3 matches at 7 bases. Input material: gamma-delta T cells. CDR3 residues: CACDTAGGAAWDTRQMFF. The CDR3 nucleotides read TGTGCCTGTGACACCGCTGGGGGTGCAGCTTGGGACACCCGGCAGATGTTTTTC.